One and the same sample provided the 22 T cell receptor beta chains below, sequenced in a study of shared clonotypes between healthy human individuals. Method: immunoSEQ multiplex PCR; TCRdb's copy keeps in-frame clones and lacks some. The profile shows about 330,000 clones, about nine tenths of them singletons. The material sequenced was memory CD8+ T cells sorted from blood. As to subset: CD45RO+ cells pooled with CCR7-negative TemRA cells. These receptors originate from a man in his late teens or twenties in good health.

Worth noting for this clone: The sample holds other DNA sequences that translate to the same CDR3. The chain couples TRBV19 to TRBJ2-1, with TRBD1 matching 9 bases. The V gene end was trimmed by 3 bases and the J gene end by 4 bases; junction bases not matched to a gene: 4. The CDR3 consists of 15 residues. CDR1 is LNHDA and CDR2 is SQIVND in the germline V gene (reference sequence). The CDR3 DNA is TGTGCCAGTAGTATCACGGGACAGGGATACAATGAGCAGTTCTTC. Its translation: CASSITGQGYNEQFF.

The chain combines TRBV28 with TRBJ1-2; D might be TRBD1 (6 bases). Germline values: CDR1 MDHEN, CDR2 SYDVKM. The CDR3 spans 13 residues. V lost 6 bases and J lost 6, with 14 bases in between. This CDR3 is CASSWVAGDGYTF. The CDR3 DNA follows: TGTGCCAGCAGCTGGGTTGCAGGGGATGGCTACACCTTC.

This chain joins TRBV28 and TRBJ2-6; 7 nucleotides match TRBD1. Germline V gene lookup returns CDR1 MDHEN and CDR2 SYDVKM. J lost 1 base, V lost 2 bases, and 5 bases had no gene match. CDR3 length: 17 residues. CDR3 amino acids: CASSLGDRVSGANVLTF. The CDR3 DNA follows: TGTGCCAGCAGTTTAGGCGACAGGGTTTCTGGGGCCAACGTCCTGACTTTC.

The J gene is TRBJ2-5, the V gene TRBV5-6; 10 nucleotides align to TRBD1. The CDR3 sequence is 14 residues long. The germline V gene encodes CDR1 SGHDT and CDR2 YYEEEE. The junction had 8 bases not matched to a gene; V was cut back by 4 bases and J by 8 bases. The CDR3 DNA sequence: TGTGCCAGCAGCCCGGGGACAGGGGCGTATACCCAGTACTTC. Protein sequence: CASSPGTGAYTQYF.

The chain couples TRBV12-2 to TRBJ2-7; the D call in the table, TRBD2, was not verified against the DNA. TRBV12-2 is given as a pseudogene. The CDR3 consists of 17 residues. CDR3 in DNA: TGTGCAAGTCGCTCCCCGCCCAGTAGCGGGAGGGTCTGGGAGCAGTACTTC. Translated: CASRSPPSSGRVWEQYF.

V and J are TRBV9 and TRBJ2-1, with TRBD2 identical over 9 bases. Germline V gene lookup returns CDR1 SGDLS and CDR2 YYNGEE. The CDR3 is made up of 17 amino acids. J lost 9 bases, V lost 0 bases, and 13 bases had no gene match. The DNA for the CDR3 is TGTGCCAGCAGCGTAGCTACTCGAGGGGTAGCGGGAGTTGAGCAGTTCTTC. It encodes CASSVATRGVAGVEQFF. The whole variable domain, filled in from reference TRBV9 and TRBJ2-1, reads DSGVTQTPKHLITATGQRVTLRCSPRSGDLSVYWYQQSLDQGLQFLIQYYNGEERAKGNILERFSAQQFPDLHSELNLSSLELGDSALYFCASSVATRGVAGVEQFFGPGTRLTVL.

The chain uses TRBV7-9 and TRBJ2-1, with D perhaps given as TRBD1 or TRBD2 (5 bases each). In germline, CDR1 is SEHNR, CDR2 FQNEAQ (reference sequence). Trimming removed 0 bases at V and 4 bases at J, with 7 bases between. The CDR3 is made up of 14 amino acids. CDR3 coding DNA: TGTGCCAGCAGCTTAGCTTGGGGGTACAATGAGCAGTTCTTC. Translating it yields CASSLAWGYNEQFF.

The V call is TRBV5-1, the J call TRBJ2-1, with 7 bases matching TRBD2. Germline CDR1 SGHRS, CDR2 YFSETQ. This CDR3 has 13 residues. Germline trimming cut 4 bases from V and 10 bases from J; bases unmatched to any gene: 8. CDR3 sequence reads: CASSPWEGQEQFF. The CDR3, as DNA: TGCGCCAGCAGCCCCTGGGAGGGCCAGGAGCAGTTCTTC. Combining the CDR3 with reference TRBV5-1 and TRBJ2-1 gives the whole variable domain KAGVTQTPRYLIKTRGQQVTLSCSPISGHRSVSWYQQTPGQGLQFLFEYFSETQRNKGNFPGRFSGRQFSNSRSEMNVSTLELGDSALYLCASSPWEGQEQFFGPGTRLTVL.

The rearrangement joins TRBV11-2 to TRBJ2-5, with D possibly TRBD2 on 7 matching bases. V was pared by 5 bases and J by 1 base, with 14 bases between. CDR1 and CDR2 (germline): SGHAT, FQNNGV. CDR3 length: 15 residues. This chain's CDR3 is CASSADGGLQETQYF. The CDR3 coding sequence is TGTGCCAGCAGCGCAGACGGGGGGCTCCAAGAGACCCAGTACTTC.

This clone showed up just once. This chain uses TRBV9 with TRBJ2-2, with no clear D. Trimming removed 6 bases at V and 1 base at J, with 10 bases between. Germline CDR1 and CDR2: SGDLS and YYNGEE. This CDR3 contains 14 residues. As DNA, the CDR3 is TGTGCCAGCAACGAGATGGGGAACACCGGGGAGCTGTTTTTT. It specifies CASNEMGNTGELFF.

This chain joins TRBV29-1 and TRBJ2-1; 9 nucleotides line up with TRBD2. The ends lost 4 bases at V and 0 bases at J; junction bases unmatched: 4. The germline CDR1 and CDR2 sequences are SQVTM and ANQGSEA. This CDR3 region has 15 residues. Written as DNA, the CDR3 is TGCAGCGTTGTAGGGCGGGAGGGCTCCTACAATGAGCAGTTCTTC. Protein sequence: CSVVGREGSYNEQFF.

This clone appeared a single time. This chain uses TRBV7-9 with TRBJ2-2, with 8 bases that match TRBD1. The germline V gene has CDR1 SEHNR and CDR2 FQNEAQ (reference sequence). V lost 5 bases and J lost 4; bases outside the gene matches: 9. The CDR3 loop spans 16 amino acids. DNA for the CDR3: TGTGCCAGCAGCCCAGAGGCAGGGACAGGCACCGGGGAGCTGTTTTTT. Amino acid sequence: CASSPEAGTGTGELFF.

This chain uses TRBV9 with TRBJ1-3; no reliable D call. This CDR3 is built from 14 residues. The V gene lost 0 bases and the J gene lost 0 bases, with 4 bases spanning the gap. Germline V gene sequence: CDR1 SGDLS, CDR2 YYNGEE. CDR3 sequence: CASSVGSSGNTIYF. As DNA, the CDR3 is TGTGCCAGCAGCGTAGGGAGCTCTGGAAACACCATATATTTT. Complete variable domain (other parts from reference TRBV9 and TRBJ1-3): DSGVTQTPKHLITATGQRVTLRCSPRSGDLSVYWYQQSLDQGLQFLIQYYNGEERAKGNILERFSAQQFPDLHSELNLSSLELGDSALYFCASSVGSSGNTIYFGEGSWLTVV.

The rearrangement joins TRBV7-9 to TRBJ1-4; no clear D gene. Germline CDR1 SEHNR, CDR2 FQNEAQ (reference sequence). The ends were cut back, 5 bases at V and 0 bases at J, with 16 bases in the middle. This CDR3 has 17 amino acids. This chain's CDR3 is CASSPPAVGATNEKLFF. The CDR3 nucleotides read TGTGCCAGCAGCCCCCCCGCGGTGGGTGCAACTAATGAAAAACTGTTTTTT. Variable domain in full (rest from reference TRBV7-9 and TRBJ1-4): DTGVSQNPRHKITKRGQNVTFRCDPISEHNRLYWYRQTLGQGPEFLTYFQNEAQLEKSRLLSDRFSAERPKGSFSTLEIQRTEQGDSAMYLCASSPPAVGATNEKLFFGSGTQLSVL.

The chain recombines TRBV11-2 with TRBJ1-6, with D possibly matching TRBD1 (5 bases). Germline values: CDR1 SGHAT, CDR2 FQNNGV. Trimming took off 1 base at V and 7 bases at J, with 8 bases between the two ends. This CDR3 region has 14 residues. The CDR3 DNA is TGTGCCAGCAGCTTAGGCAGGGCCAATTCACCCCTCCACTTT. Its protein is CASSLGRANSPLHF. The full variable domain, rest sourced from reference TRBV11-2 and TRBJ1-6, is EAGVAQSPRYKIIEKRQSVAFWCNPISGHATLYWYQQILGQGPKLLIQFQNNGVVDDSQLPKDRFSAERLKGVDSTLKIQPAKLEDSAVYLCASSLGRANSPLHFGNGTRLTVT.

For the CDR3, the DNA is TGTGCCAGCAGTCTTTCGGGCGAAGGGGTGGGGGAGCTGTTTTTT. Its protein is CASSLSGEGVGELFF. V usage is TRBV27 and J usage is TRBJ2-2, with D perhaps TRBD1 (5 bases). Per the germline V gene, CDR1 is MNHEY and CDR2 is SMNVEV (reference sequence). CDR3 length: 15 residues. Trimming took 5 bases from V and 8 from J, leaving 18 bases between them.

The count of this clone is one. V usage is TRBV27 and J usage is TRBJ1-5; the D gene is possibly TRBD1 (5 bases). V was pared by 1 base and J by 4 bases, with 17 bases between. Per the germline V gene, CDR1 is MNHEY and CDR2 is SMNVEV (reference sequence). The CDR3 runs to 17 residues. In DNA form, the CDR3 reads TGTGCCAGCAGTTTATGGGACCCTGGTTCGGGGAATCAGCCCCAGCATTTT. Its protein product is CASSLWDPGSGNQPQHF.

This clone was observed a single time. The CDR3 DNA reads TGTGCCAGCAGCATCTCTAGCGGGAGTTCCTACGAGCAGTACTTC. This encodes CASSISSGSSYEQYF. V gene TRBV27 combines with J gene TRBJ2-7; 10 nucleotides line up with TRBD2. The CDR3 loop spans 15 amino acids. Losses at the gene ends were 6 bases for V and 1 base for J; bases not matched to a gene: 6. Germline assignment: CDR1 MNHEY and CDR2 SMNVEV (reference sequence).

The chain is built from TRBV28 and TRBJ1-4; D call uncertain. The CDR3 runs 15 residues. V was cut by 2 bases and J by 4 bases, with 11 bases left in between. Germline loops: CDR1 MDHEN, CDR2 SYDVKM. The CDR3 sequence: CASSLGKPLNEKLFF. The CDR3 nucleotides read TGTGCCAGCAGTTTAGGGAAGCCCCTTAATGAAAAACTGTTTTTT. The full variable domain, rest sourced from reference TRBV28 and TRBJ1-4, is DVKVTQSSRYLVKRTGEKVFLECVQDMDHENMFWYRQDPGLGLRLIYFSYDVKMKEKGDIPEGYSVSREKKERFSLILESASTNQTSMYLCASSLGKPLNEKLFFGSGTQLSVL.

About this clone: A junction end diverges from the germline sequence, so it may reflect a read error. The rearrangement joins TRBV5-1 to TRBJ1-2; the D gene is possibly TRBD1 (5 bases). This CDR3 contains 13 residues. Germline loops: CDR1 SGHRS, CDR2 YFSETQ. The CDR3 DNA reads TGCGCCAGCGAGACAGTGCCTAATTATGGCTACACCTTC. It specifies CASETVPNYGYTF.

The V gene is TRBV7-9, the J gene TRBJ1-2, with 8 bases aligning to TRBD1. The V and J ends lost 4 bases and 5 bases, in that order; junction bases with no gene match: 9. The CDR3 covers 15 residues. Germline V gene lookup returns CDR1 SEHNR and CDR2 FQNEAQ (reference sequence). The CDR3 loop reads CASSSKQGVVYGYTF. The CDR3 DNA reads as TGTGCCAGCAGCTCCAAACAGGGGGTCGTATATGGCTACACCTTC.

DNA of the CDR3: TGTGCCAGCAGTCCCTGGGACGGTCAAGAGACCCAGTACTTC. It is translated as CASSPWDGQETQYF. The rearrangement links TRBV27 to TRBJ2-5; the D gene could be TRBD1 or TRBD2 (5 bases each). The germline gives CDR1 MNHEY, CDR2 SMNVEV (reference sequence). V was shortened by 5 bases and J by 2 bases, with 12 bases between the two germline ends. CDR3 size: 14 residues.